One and the same sample provided the 27 T cell receptor beta chains below, sequenced in a study of T cells expressing NK-cell markers. TCRdb re-called the 5' RACE reads; one entry per CDR3 protein, DNA not given. The table for this sample gives fewer than 16,000 distinct CDR3 sequences. Input material: blood T cells: a sorted CD56 or NKG2C T cell subset, CD4+ or CD8+ T cells, or bulk PBMC T cells (not recorded which). The receptors derive from a man aged 18-75 years in good health.

V is TRBV5-1 and J is TRBJ1-2; the D gene TCRdb calls, TRBD1, cannot be checked with no DNA. The CDR3 is made up of 14 amino acids. Germline V gene data show CDR1 as SGHRS and CDR2 as YFSETQ. The CDR3 protein is CASSPGQGARGYTF.

V gene TRBV10-2 combines with J gene TRBJ1-5. CDR1 is WSHSY and CDR2 is SAAADI in the germline V gene. This CDR3 comprises 13 residues. The CDR3 here is CASSLGNNQPQHF.

The chain links TRBV20-1 to TRBJ1-5. Germline V CDR1 and CDR2: DFQATT, SNEGSKA (reference sequence). There are 14 residues in the CDR3. This CDR3 reads CSARVGNSNQPQHF.

The chain combines TRBV29-1 with TRBJ2-1; TCRdb's D call of TRBD2 is untestable without DNA. Germline assignment: CDR1 SQVTM and CDR2 ANQGSEA. This CDR3 region has 16 residues. The CDR3 region is CSVEDSSASSYNEQFF.

The chain links TRBV29-1 to TRBJ1-2; TCRdb's assignment of TRBD1 cannot be checked, as there is no DNA. The CDR3 length is 15 residues. The germline V gene has CDR1 SQVTM and CDR2 ANQGSEA. Here the CDR3 reads CSVSPPGTSDNGYTF.

V usage is TRBV4-2 and J usage is TRBJ2-2. The CDR3 covers 15 residues. CDR1 is LGHNA and CDR2 is YNFKEQ in the germline V gene. CDR3 loop: CASSAENQNTGELFF.

The rearrangement joins TRBV12-3 or TRBV12-4 to TRBJ2-4. The CDR3 has 13 residues. CDR3 sequence reads: CASSLAGKNIQYF.

The chain combines TRBV20-1 with TRBJ2-5; TCRdb's D gene call, TRBD1, goes unchecked for lack of DNA. CDR1 DFQATT and CDR2 SNEGSKA come from the germline V gene (reference sequence). The CDR3 contains 15 residues. CDR3 protein: CSAREFGGGQETQYF.

The chain joins TRBV29-1 to TRBJ2-1; the TCRdb call, TRBD2, lacks DNA for checking. This CDR3 comprises 12 residues. Germline V gene sequence: CDR1 SQVTM, CDR2 ANQGSEA. The CDR3 spells CSVAGTSDEQFF.

This chain connects TRBV28 to TRBJ1-2; TCRdb calls TRBD1, which cannot be checked without DNA. The length of the CDR3 is 15 residues. Germline V gene data show CDR1 as MDHEN and CDR2 as SYDVKM. The CDR3 loop reads CASGGGAAANYGYTF.

The chain is built from TRBV20-1 and TRBJ1-6. The CDR3 contains 14 residues. The germline V gene has CDR1 DFQATT and CDR2 SNEGSKA (reference sequence). The CDR3 reads CSASPGTRNSPLHF.

The V and J genes are TRBV7-8 and TRBJ2-1; with no DNA, the TCRdb D assignment of TRBD1 cannot be verified. This CDR3 is 15 amino acids long. Germline CDR1 and CDR2: SGHVS and FQNEAQ. CDR3 sequence reads: CASSRRDRDYNEQFF.

The chain links TRBV7-2 to TRBJ2-1; the D call from TCRdb, TRBD2, cannot be confirmed without DNA. This CDR3 is 16 amino acids long. Looked up from germline, CDR1 is SGHTA and CDR2 is FQGNSA. CDR3 region: CASSPSGSGSYNEQFF.

The chain recombines TRBV6-4 with TRBJ2-7; without DNA, the TCRdb call of TRBD1 cannot be checked. Germline lookup yields CDR1 MRHNA and CDR2 SNTAGT. The CDR3 loop spans 19 amino acids. This chain's CDR3 is CASRTTRDRGSISSYEQYF.

This sequence joins TRBV3-1 and TRBJ1-1. The CDR3 length is 13 residues. Germline CDR1 and CDR2: LGHDT and YNNKEL (reference sequence). CDR3 sequence reads: CASSQVGRLEAFF.

The V and J genes are TRBV30 and TRBJ2-3; TCRdb selects TRBD2, and the lack of DNA leaves this call unchecked. Germline CDR1 and CDR2: GTSNPN and SVGIG (reference sequence). The CDR3 loop spans 13 amino acids. The CDR3: CAWSAGLADTQYF.

The CDR3 loop is CASSFSEHSGGGSYEQYF. The rearrangement links TRBV12-3 or TRBV12-4 to TRBJ2-7; checking the TCRdb D call of TRBD2 is not possible without DNA. This CDR3 has 18 residues.

The chain recombines TRBV7-9 with TRBJ1-4. Germline-derived CDR1 and CDR2 are SEHNR and FQNEAQ (reference sequence). The CDR3 spans 13 residues. This CDR3 is CASDFATNEKLFF.

This chain joins TRBV18 and TRBJ2-5; TCRdb selects TRBD2, and the lack of DNA leaves this call unchecked. In germline, CDR1 is KGHSH, CDR2 LQKENI. This CDR3 spans 15 amino acids. Here the CDR3 reads CASKRLVGTKETQYF.

Considering frequency, this clonotype is medium-sized. The chain uses TRBV3-1 and TRBJ2-5. The CDR3 contains 15 residues. Germline V gene data show CDR1 as LGHDT and CDR2 as YNNKEL (reference sequence). CDR3 sequence: CASSQDPEGWETQYF.

The V call is TRBV20-1, the J call TRBJ1-1; TCRdb returns TRBD1, unconfirmable since there is no DNA. Germline V CDR1 and CDR2: DFQATT, SNEGSKA (reference sequence). There are 13 residues in the CDR3. This chain's CDR3 is CSATRTGRTEAFF.

V is TRBV7-2 and J is TRBJ2-2; with no DNA, the TCRdb D assignment of TRBD2 cannot be verified. There are 15 residues in the CDR3. The germline CDR1 and CDR2 sequences are SGHTA and FQGNSA. CDR3 sequence: CASSWELMNTGELFF.

The chain uses TRBV18 and TRBJ2-2; TCRdb outputs TRBD2, but without DNA this stays unchecked. The CDR3 loop spans 17 amino acids. CDR1 is KGHSH and CDR2 is LQKENI in the germline V gene. The CDR3 is CASSPRSLGENTGELFF.

This chain uses TRBV20-1 with TRBJ2-7; TCRdb reports TRBD2, a call that lacks DNA to check it against. Germline loops: CDR1 DFQATT, CDR2 SNEGSKA (reference sequence). The CDR3 loop spans 12 amino acids. Here the CDR3 reads CSARGEGYEQYF.

V gene TRBV10-3 combines with J gene TRBJ2-7; the D gene TCRdb calls, TRBD1, cannot be checked with no DNA. Germline V gives CDR1 ENHRY, CDR2 SYGVKD. The CDR3 covers 15 residues. CDR3 sequence reads: CAINPGTGLFYEQYF.

The chain's CDR3 is CASSPDYLTLFF. This chain joins TRBV14 and TRBJ2-2; TCRdb outputs TRBD2, but without DNA this stays unchecked. The CDR3 is 12 residues long. The germline CDR1 and CDR2 sequences are SGHDN and FVKESK. Supplemented by reference TRBV14 and TRBJ2-2, the full variable domain reads EAGVTQFPSHSVIEKGQTVTLRCDPISGHDNLYWYRRVMGKEIKFLLHFVKESKQDESGMPNNRFLAERTGGTYSTLKVQPAELEDSGVYFCASSPDYLTLFFGEGSRLTVL.

CDR3 loop: CAITGGAGYGYTF. V is TRBV10-3 and J is TRBJ1-2; the D gene TCRdb calls, TRBD1, cannot be checked with no DNA. CDR3 size: 13 residues. Germline loops: CDR1 ENHRY, CDR2 SYGVKD.